This entry features one TCR beta chain sequence. This entry belongs to a study of T cell changes during pregnancy in multiple sclerosis. V dropped 4 bases and J dropped 3 bases, with 19 bases sitting between them. The germline CDR1 and CDR2 sequences are SGHNT and YYREEE (reference sequence). The CDR3 is 16 residues long. TCRdb keeps only in-frame clones here, not all; method: immunoSEQ multiplex PCR. The data show approximately 40,000 clones, 80% to 90% seen once. This clonotype originated in a female donor with multiple sclerosis, enrolled in a pregnancy study. The sample here was CD4+ T cells from peripheral blood mononuclear cells, taken before pregnancy. J is TRBJ1-1 and V is TRBV5-4; a possible D gene is TRBD1 (5 bases). CDR3: CASSPRGSVSDTEAFF. The CDR3 bases are TGTGCCAGCAGCCCCCGGGGGTCGGTAAGCGACACTGAAGCTTTCTTT. Supplemented by reference TRBV5-4 and TRBJ1-1, the full variable domain reads ETGVTQSPTHLIKTRGQQVTLRCSSQSGHNTVSWYQQALGQGPQFIFQYYREEENGRGNFPPRFSGLQFPNYSSELNVNALELDDSALYLCASSPRGSVSDTEAFFGQGTRLTVV.